The T cell receptor (beta chain) under discussion was sequenced for a study of blood T cell repertoires in COVID-19. Study context: Sites in the United States, Italy and Spain provided acute and convalescent COVID-19 samples. Sources were T cells, B-cell-depleted T cells, or PBMCs; the material itself was cDNA or gDNA.

V gave up 7 bases and J gave up 0 bases, with 19 bases separating them. This CDR3 has 18 amino acids. The germline V gene encodes CDR1 LGHNA and CDR2 YSLEER. Original analysis: The authors estimated nucleated cell counts from reference gene primer amplification. Using immunoSEQ multiplex PCR, the repertoire was profiled, and TCRdb retains in-frame clones only, with some absent. V, J and clone size are those of that table, while D and trimming were read from the DNA. The sample yields 75,000 to 100,000 clones, approximately 86% seen once. The genes are TRBV4-3 and TRBJ2-6; D not resolved. The material sequenced was peripheral blood. The clonotype comes from an elderly man with acute or convalescent COVID-19. The CDR3 reads CASIFYRVNLSGANVLTF. The CDR3 nucleotides are TGCGCCAGCATCTTCTACCGGGTCAATCTCTCTGGGGCCAACGTCCTGACTTTC.